This T cell receptor beta chain was identified in a study of CD8 T cells in Susac syndrome. Germline CDR1 SEHNR, CDR2 FQNEAQ (reference sequence). Deletions cut 5 bases from V and 5 bases from J, with 10 bases between. CDR3 length equals 14 residues. The RNA input was roughly 0.45 to 1 ug, and it was reverse transcribed with random hexamers. TCRdb analysed the immunoSEQ multiplex PCR reads with MiXCR anew, one entry per CDR3 protein. Among under 70,000 distinct CDR3 sequences listed, around 94% were seen once. The chain has TRBV7-9 and TRBJ1-6; no clear D gene. This receptor was identified in a human donor in good health. Sequencing input: CD8+ T cells from PBMCs. The CDR3 spells CASSPLVDNSPLHF. The CDR3 DNA reads TGTGCCAGCAGCCCCCTAGTGGATAATTCACCCCTCCACTTT.